This TCR beta chain was observed in a study of blood T cell repertoires in COVID-19. The CDR3 has 18 residues. Germline V gene lookup returns CDR1 SGHNT and CDR2 YENEEA. Trimming removed 5 bases from V and 2 bases from J; junction bases left unmatched: 9. Data came from immunoSEQ multiplex PCR; TCRdb stores just in-frame clones and leaves some out. Of around 89,000 clones listed, nearly 90% are singletons. The V gene is TRBV11-3, the J gene TRBJ2-3, with TRBD2 identical over 14 bases. Sequencing was performed on peripheral blood. The TCR was taken from a man between 45 and 60 years old with acute or convalescent COVID-19. Here the CDR3 DNA reads TGTGCCAGCAGCCCCGGCTGGACTAGCGGGGGGCCCACAGATACGCAGTATTTT. Translated, it gives CASSPGWTSGGPTDTQYF. The full variable domain, its missing parts supplied by reference TRBV11-3 and TRBJ2-3, is EAGVVQSPRYKIIEKKQPVAFWCNPISGHNTLYWYLQNLGQGPELLIRYENEEAVDDSQLPKDRFSAERLKGVDSTLKIQPAELGDSAVYLCASSPGWTSGGPTDTQYFGPGTRLTVL.